The next 24 T cell receptor beta chains were all read from a single sample in a study of siplizumab effects on memory and regulatory T cells (dated by TCRdb to about 2019). The library came from the immunoSEQ multiplex PCR assay. This immuneACCESS table, as held by TCRdb, lists in-frame sequences with V and J called but not all clones. Of the missing ones, under half trace to an unresolved V gene in checked studies; the others have no known cause. The sample table holds roughly 93,000 clones, of which roughly 94% were seen once. Approximately 1.4% of the sample rests with the top ten. Sequences were obtained from non-Treg CD4+ T cells sorted from blood. What this sample's cell subset or site label stands for: FACS-sorted unstimulated CD4+ non-regulatory T cells. The receptors originated from a human donor in good health.

This clone was observed a single time. The CDR3 nucleotides are TGTGCCAGCAGTGAGATGAGGTCTAAGCCCCAGCATTTT. It codes for CASSEMRSKPQHF. The V gene is TRBV2, the J gene TRBJ1-5; the D is unclear. The CDR3 extends over 13 amino acids. CDR1 SNHLY and CDR2 FYNNEI come from the germline V gene. V lost 3 bases to trimming and J lost 8 bases, with 11 bases between them.

The chain couples TRBV28 to TRBJ1-3; D call uncertain. V was clipped by 6 bases and J by 5 bases, with 14 bases between them. CDR1 and CDR2 from the germline V gene are MDHEN and SYDVKM. This CDR3 is built from 14 residues. CDR3 coding DNA: TGTGCCAGCAGCCCCGGGGTCTTACGAAACACCATATATTTT. As protein: CASSPGVLRNTIYF.

The CDR3, as DNA: TGCGCCAGCAGTGATGGGCAGGTGAGAGCCTACGAGCAGTACTTC. This translates into CASSDGQVRAYEQYF. The J gene is TRBJ2-7, the V gene TRBV10-2; no clear D gene. The CDR3 consists of 15 residues. The V and J ends lost 3 bases and 2 bases respectively, with 14 bases between them. Germline lookup yields CDR1 WSHSY and CDR2 SAAADI.

The chain combines TRBV28 with TRBJ2-1; maybe TRBD2 (5 bases). The CDR3 sequence is 14 residues long. The germline V gene has CDR1 MDHEN and CDR2 SYDVKM. Trimming stripped 6 bases from V and 8 bases from J, with 17 bases between. CDR3: CASSAQTGGYEQFF. The CDR3 DNA reads TGTGCCAGCAGCGCCCAGACGGGCGGGTATGAGCAGTTCTTC.

The chain couples TRBV7-3 to TRBJ2-1; D unresolved. The CDR3 spans 13 residues. Germline V gene lookup returns CDR1 SGHTA and CDR2 FQGTGA. V lost 1 base and J 14 bases, leaving 15 bases between the germline ends. The CDR3 spells CASSLRPGDREFF. CDR3 bases: TGTGCCAGCAGCTTAAGGCCCGGAGATAGGGAGTTCTTC.

The J gene is TRBJ1-4, the V gene TRBV9; 9 positions match TRBD1. The CDR3 covers 15 residues. Germline lookup yields CDR1 SGDLS and CDR2 YYNGEE. The V and J ends lost 3 bases and 7 bases, in that order; junction bases with no gene match: 7. CDR3: CASSATGGYGEKLFF. In DNA form, the CDR3 reads TGTGCCAGCAGCGCTACAGGGGGCTACGGTGAAAAACTGTTTTTT.

The CDR3 coding sequence is TGTGCCAGCAGTGGACGAGACAGCACCTACAATGAGCAGTTCTTC. Encoded protein: CASSGRDSTYNEQFF. The chain employs TRBV2 and TRBJ2-1, with a tentative D call TRBD1 (5 bases). The CDR3 totals 15 residues. With 4 bases removed from V and 2 bases from J, the gap between germline ends came to 12 bases. From germline, CDR1 is SNHLY and CDR2 FYNNEI.

The CDR3 sequence: CASSFGVRSDTQYF. The CDR3 bases are TGTGCCAGCAGTTTCGGGGTTAGGTCCGATACGCAGTATTTT. The chain links TRBV28 to TRBJ2-3; a weak D match, TRBD2 (5 bases). CDR1 is MDHEN, CDR2 SYDVKM, per germline. V lost 3 bases and J 6 bases, leaving 13 bases between the germline ends. CDR3 length: 14 residues.

CDR3 in DNA: TGTGCCAGCAGCCCGACAGGGAATAATGAGGAACTGTTTTTT. It yields the protein CASSPTGNNEELFF. The chain couples TRBV11-2 to TRBJ1-4, with 7 positions matching TRBD1. Germline V CDR1 and CDR2: SGHAT, FQNNGV. Trimming cost V 5 bases and J 12 bases; bases outside gene matches: 12. CDR3 length: 14 amino acids. Combining the CDR3 with reference TRBV11-2 and TRBJ1-4 gives the whole variable domain EAGVAQSPRYKIIEKRQSVAFWCNPISGHATLYWYQQILGQGPKLLIQFQNNGVVDDSQLPKDRFSAERLKGVDSTLKIQPAKLEDSAVYLCASSPTGNNEELFFGSGTQLSVL.

The chain is built from TRBV28 and TRBJ2-1; 11 nucleotides align to TRBD2. With 6 bases clipped from V and 6 bases from J, the junction kept 7 bases outside the gene matches. The length of the CDR3 is 15 residues. Germline V lookup: CDR1 MDHEN, CDR2 SYDVKM. CDR3 sequence: CASRRIAGGANEQFF. In nucleotides, the CDR3 is TGTGCCAGCAGGAGAATAGCGGGAGGGGCCAATGAGCAGTTCTTC. Using reference TRBV28 and TRBJ2-1 for the parts outside the CDR3, the full variable domain is DVKVTQSSRYLVKRTGEKVFLECVQDMDHENMFWYRQDPGLGLRLIYFSYDVKMKEKGDIPEGYSVSREKKERFSLILESASTNQTSMYLCASRRIAGGANEQFFGPGTRLTVL.

The chain uses TRBV5-4 and TRBJ2-7, with D maybe TRBD1 (5 bases). The V end lost 4 bases, the J end lost 2 bases, and 13 bases lay between the germline ends. Germline V gene lookup returns CDR1 SGHNT and CDR2 YYREEE (reference sequence). The CDR3 extends over 14 amino acids. In nucleotides, the CDR3 is TGTGCCAGCAGCACACAGGCCCCCACCTACGAGCAGTACTTC. It codes for CASSTQAPTYEQYF. The entire variable domain, with the rest obtained from reference TRBV5-4 and TRBJ2-7, is as follows: ETGVTQSPTHLIKTRGQQVTLRCSSQSGHNTVSWYQQALGQGPQFIFQYYREEENGRGNFPPRFSGLQFPNYSSELNVNALELDDSALYLCASSTQAPTYEQYFGPGTRLTVT.

The V and J genes are TRBV30 and TRBJ1-1, with TRBD1 as a possible D gene (6 bases). Germline V gene sequence: CDR1 GTSNPN, CDR2 SVGIG (reference sequence). The CDR3 extends over 15 amino acids. With 0 bases removed from V and 6 bases from J, the gap between germline ends came to 17 bases. This chain's CDR3 is CAWSVPRGVVAEAFF. The CDR3 DNA sequence: TGTGCCTGGAGTGTCCCCAGGGGTGTTGTAGCTGAAGCTTTCTTT.

This chain links TRBV2 with TRBJ2-7, with D perhaps TRBD1 or TRBD2 (5 bases each). The V end was cut by 5 bases, the J end by 7 bases, with 9 bases between. CDR3 length: 11 residues. CDR1 and CDR2 (germline): SNHLY, FYNNEI. Written as DNA, the CDR3 is TGTGCCAGCAGTAACAGGAGGGAGCAGTACTTC. Its protein product is CASSNRREQYF.

The V call is TRBV7-2, the J call TRBJ2-5; TRBD1 agrees at 8 bases. V lost 1 base, J lost 2 bases, and 0 bases stayed unmatched. The germline V gene has CDR1 SGHTA and CDR2 FQGNSA. The CDR3 has 14 residues. The CDR3 region is CASSLDRGQETQYF. In DNA form, the CDR3 reads TGTGCCAGCAGCTTAGACAGGGGGCAAGAGACCCAGTACTTC.

CDR3 sequence: CASSYYQTGELFF. CDR3 nucleotides: TGTGCCAGCAGTTACTACCAGACCGGGGAGCTGTTTTTT. The chain is built from TRBV6-6 and TRBJ2-2; D gene ambiguous. V was trimmed by 1 base and J by 5 bases, leaving 5 bases between them. Germline CDR1 MNHNY, CDR2 SVGAGI (reference sequence). The CDR3 runs to 13 residues.

This chain joins TRBV5-5 and TRBJ1-1; the D is unclear. The CDR3 extends over 13 amino acids. Per the germline V gene, CDR1 is SGHKS and CDR2 is YYEKEE (reference sequence). V was shortened by 5 bases and J by 4 bases, with 12 bases between the two germline ends. The CDR3 is CASSFDGATEAFF. The CDR3 DNA sequence: TGTGCCAGCAGTTTTGACGGAGCCACTGAAGCTTTCTTT. Based on the CDR3 plus reference TRBV5-5 and TRBJ1-1, the full variable domain is DAGVTQSPTHLIKTRGQQVTLRCSPISGHKSVSWYQQVLGQGPQFIFQYYEKEERGRGNFPDRFSARQFPNYSSELNVNALLLGDSALYLCASSFDGATEAFFGQGTRLTVV.

V and J are TRBV7-3 and TRBJ2-2; 7 nucleotides agree with TRBD2. Germline V gene lookup returns CDR1 SGHTA and CDR2 FQGTGA. The CDR3 is 15 amino acids. V lost 5 bases to trimming and J lost 1 base; unmatched junction nucleotides: 4. The CDR3 DNA follows: TGTGCCAGCAGCCCCCGCGGGGGGAACACCGGGGAGCTGTTTTTT. As protein: CASSPRGGNTGELFF. Complete variable domain (other parts from reference TRBV7-3 and TRBJ2-2): GAGVSQTPSNKVTEKGKYVELRCDPISGHTALYWYRQSLGQGPEFLIYFQGTGAADDSGLPNDRFFAVRPEGSVSTLKIQRTERGDSAVYLCASSPRGGNTGELFFGEGSRLTVL.

V gene TRBV4-2 combines with J gene TRBJ2-7; no firm D call. CDR1 is LGHNA and CDR2 is YNFKEQ in the germline V gene. The V gene lost 2 bases and the J gene lost 5 bases, with 10 bases spanning the gap. This CDR3 has 13 residues. This chain's CDR3 is CASSQFVLDEQYF. In nucleotides, the CDR3 is TGTGCCAGCAGCCAATTTGTCCTGGACGAGCAGTACTTC.

The chain uses TRBV29-1 and TRBJ2-3; 9 nucleotides agree with TRBD2. After removal of 0 bases from V and 6 bases from J, the junction contained 7 bases not matched to a gene. The length of the CDR3 is 15 residues. The V gene's germline CDR1 is SQVTM and CDR2 ANQGSEA. CDR3 in amino acids: CSVEEISGRKDTQYF. The CDR3 region has the DNA TGCAGCGTTGAAGAGATTAGCGGGAGAAAGGATACGCAGTATTTT.

There are a few counts of this clone. The chain uses TRBV30 and TRBJ2-2, with TRBD1 matching over 11 bases. Per the germline V gene, CDR1 is GTSNPN and CDR2 is SVGIG (reference sequence). The V segment lost 4 bases and the J segment 8 bases; nucleotides outside the gene matches: 9. The CDR3 is made up of 15 amino acids. CDR3 nucleotides: TGTGCCTGGAAGAAGGACAGGGGGCCTGCTGGGGAGCTGTTTTTT. It translates to CAWKKDRGPAGELFF.

The chain uses TRBV28 and TRBJ1-2; D is perhaps TRBD1 (6 bases). CDR3 length: 15 residues. CDR1 MDHEN and CDR2 SYDVKM come from the germline V gene. The V and J ends lost 1 base and 6 bases respectively, with 15 bases between them. The CDR3 DNA reads as TGTGCCAGCAGTTTATTACAGGAGGGGGTCGATGGCTACACCTTC. Amino acids: CASSLLQEGVDGYTF.

The chain employs TRBV25-1 and TRBJ1-2; 10 bases agree with TRBD1. CDR1 is MGHDK and CDR2 is SYGVNS in the germline V gene. The CDR3 extends over 14 amino acids. The trim removed 6 bases at V and 4 bases at J, leaving 5 bases unmatched. The CDR3 loop is CASRGDRGFYGYTF. CDR3 coding DNA: TGTGCCAGCAGGGGGGACAGGGGCTTCTATGGCTACACCTTC.

The chain uses TRBV7-6 and TRBJ2-4; a weak D match, TRBD1 (5 bases). V was pared by 4 bases and J by 6 bases, with 10 bases between. This CDR3 is 13 amino acids long. Germline CDR1 and CDR2: SGHVS and FNYEAQ. The CDR3 protein is CASSSTASNIQYF. The DNA for the CDR3 is TGTGCCAGCAGCTCGACAGCTTCAAACATTCAGTACTTC.

The chain links TRBV6-4 to TRBJ1-5; a weak D match, TRBD1 (5 bases). V was clipped by 6 bases and J by 1 base, with 19 bases between them. Germline CDR1 is MRHNA and CDR2 is SNTAGT. The CDR3 is 17 amino acids. CDR3 residues: CASSPLDSSVSNQPQHF. The CDR3 region has the DNA TGTGCCAGCAGCCCTTTAGACAGTTCGGTAAGCAATCAGCCCCAGCATTTT.